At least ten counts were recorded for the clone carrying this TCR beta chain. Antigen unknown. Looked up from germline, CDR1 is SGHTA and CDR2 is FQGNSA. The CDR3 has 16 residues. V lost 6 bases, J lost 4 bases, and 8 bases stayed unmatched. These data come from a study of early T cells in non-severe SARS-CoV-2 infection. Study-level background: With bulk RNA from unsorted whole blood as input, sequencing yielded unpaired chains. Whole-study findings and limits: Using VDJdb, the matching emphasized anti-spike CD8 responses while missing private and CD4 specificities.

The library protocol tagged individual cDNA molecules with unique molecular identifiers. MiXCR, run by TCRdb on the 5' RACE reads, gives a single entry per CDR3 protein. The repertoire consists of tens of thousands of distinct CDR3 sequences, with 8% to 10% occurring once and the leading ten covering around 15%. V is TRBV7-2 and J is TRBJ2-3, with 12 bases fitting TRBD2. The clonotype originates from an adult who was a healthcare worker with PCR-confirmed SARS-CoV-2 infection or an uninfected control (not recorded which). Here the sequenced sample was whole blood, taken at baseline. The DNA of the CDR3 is TGTGCCAGCAGTTCCGGACTAGCGGGAATGGCAGATACGCAGTATTTT. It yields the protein CASSSGLAGMADTQYF. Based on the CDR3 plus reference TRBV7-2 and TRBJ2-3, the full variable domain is GAGVSQSPSNKVTEKGKDVELRCDPISGHTALYWYRQSLGQGLEFLIYFQGNSAPDKSGLPSDRFSAERTGGSVSTLTIQRTQQEDSAVYLCASSSGLAGMADTQYFGPGTRLTVL.